This T cell receptor (beta chain) was captured by sequencing in a study of molecular identifiers for immune sequencing clone quantification. CDR3 length equals 12 residues. V shed 5 bases, J shed 7 bases, and the junction held 2 bases outside the gene matches. Germline V CDR1 and CDR2: SEHNR, FQNEAQ (reference sequence). This clonotype has more than one count but fewer than ten. MiXCR, run by TCRdb on the PCR reads, gives a single entry per CDR3 protein. The sample lists around 460,000 distinct CDR3 sequences, 20% to 25% occurring once. The chain carries TRBV7-9 and TRBJ1-1; 9 bases match TRBD1. The receptor comes from a human donor in good health. Some libraries in this study had Jurkat cell RNA spiked in. The specimen sequenced was naive CD8+ T cells from blood, with Jurkat cell RNA spiked in. The subset here: FACS-sorted CD8+CD4-CCR7+CD45RA+ naive T cells. CDR3 nucleotide sequence: TGTGCCAGCAGCCCGACAGGGGGTGAAGCTTTCTTT. As protein: CASSPTGGEAFF. Variable domain in full (rest from reference TRBV7-9 and TRBJ1-1): DTGVSQNPRHKITKRGQNVTFRCDPISEHNRLYWYRQTLGQGPEFLTYFQNEAQLEKSRLLSDRFSAERPKGSFSTLEIQRTEQGDSAMYLCASSPTGGEAFFGQGTRLTVV.